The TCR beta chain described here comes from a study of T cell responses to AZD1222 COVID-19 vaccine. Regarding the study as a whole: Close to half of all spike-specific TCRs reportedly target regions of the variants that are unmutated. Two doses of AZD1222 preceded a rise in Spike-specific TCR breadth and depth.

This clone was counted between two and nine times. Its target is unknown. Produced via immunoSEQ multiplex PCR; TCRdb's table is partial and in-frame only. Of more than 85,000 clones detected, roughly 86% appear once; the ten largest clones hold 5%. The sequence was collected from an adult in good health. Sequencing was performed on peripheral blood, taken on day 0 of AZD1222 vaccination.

The CDR3 nucleotides are TGTGCCTGGTATGCAGGACAGGGGACCCACAACACCTTTGGCTACACCTTC. Encoded protein: CAWYAGQGTHNTFGYTF. The J gene is TRBJ1-2, the V gene TRBV30, with 9 bases lining up with TRBD1. The CDR3 is made up of 17 amino acids. J was trimmed by 7 bases and V by 5 bases; bases with no gene match: 20. Germline lookup yields CDR1 GTSNPN and CDR2 SVGIG (reference sequence).